This TCR beta chain was sequenced during a study of blood T cells in healthy people across ages. The overall study: Template switching picked up about one barcoded beta molecule for each two T cells.

A remark on this clonotype: What it binds is unknown.

Study outcomes and limitations: Since the PBMCs were unsorted, naive and antigen-experienced cells could not be conclusively compared.

Primers used in a second PCR of roughly 6 to 11 cycles were a sample-barcoded 5' primer and a J-beta primer mix. Using its own MiXCR run on the 5' RACE reads, TCRdb lists one record per CDR3 protein. The data hold under 2,000,000 distinct CDR3 sequences, with around 48% observed a single time. The germline V gene has CDR1 DFQATT and CDR2 SNEGSKA (reference sequence). The CDR3 runs to 15 residues. Trimming at V came to 6 bases and at J to 4 bases, leaving 14 bases not matched to a gene. This clonotype was sampled from a woman between 35 and 50 years old in good health. This chain links TRBV20-1 with TRBJ2-7, with 8 bases matching TRBD2. The specimen was blood. CDR3 sequence reads: CSAPKPGLVLYEQYF. The CDR3 DNA is TGCAGTGCGCCGAAACCGGGACTAGTTCTTTACGAGCAGTACTTC.